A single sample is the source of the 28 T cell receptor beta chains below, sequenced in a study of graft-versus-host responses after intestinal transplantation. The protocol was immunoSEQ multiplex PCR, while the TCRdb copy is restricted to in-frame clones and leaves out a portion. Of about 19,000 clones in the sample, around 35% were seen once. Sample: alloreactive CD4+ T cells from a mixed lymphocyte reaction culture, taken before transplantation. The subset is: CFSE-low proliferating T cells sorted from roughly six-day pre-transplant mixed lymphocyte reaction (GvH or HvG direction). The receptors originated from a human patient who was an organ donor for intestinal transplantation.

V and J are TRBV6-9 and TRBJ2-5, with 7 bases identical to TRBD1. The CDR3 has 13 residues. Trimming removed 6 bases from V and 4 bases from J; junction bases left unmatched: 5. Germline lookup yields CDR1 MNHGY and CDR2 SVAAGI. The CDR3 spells CASRATGSETQYF. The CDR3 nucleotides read TGTGCCAGCAGAGCGACAGGGTCAGAGACCCAGTACTTC.

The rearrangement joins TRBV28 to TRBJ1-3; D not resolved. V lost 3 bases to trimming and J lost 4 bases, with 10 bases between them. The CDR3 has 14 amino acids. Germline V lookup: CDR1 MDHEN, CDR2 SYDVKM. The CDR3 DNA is TGTGCCAGCAGTTTTGAGGCGCCGGGAAACACCATATATTTT. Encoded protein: CASSFEAPGNTIYF.

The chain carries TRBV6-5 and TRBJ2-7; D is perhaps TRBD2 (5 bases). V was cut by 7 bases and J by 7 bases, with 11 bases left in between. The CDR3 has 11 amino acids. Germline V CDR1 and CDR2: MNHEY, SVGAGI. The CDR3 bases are TGTGCCAGCACCCTAGCTCGGGAGCAGTACTTC. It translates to CASTLAREQYF.

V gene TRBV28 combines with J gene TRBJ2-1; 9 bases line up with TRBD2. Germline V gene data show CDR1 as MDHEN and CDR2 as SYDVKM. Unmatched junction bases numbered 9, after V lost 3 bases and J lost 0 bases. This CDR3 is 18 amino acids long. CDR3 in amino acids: CASSFTIAGAVSYNEQFF. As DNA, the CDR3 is TGTGCCAGCAGTTTTACTATAGCGGGAGCGGTCTCCTACAATGAGCAGTTCTTC.

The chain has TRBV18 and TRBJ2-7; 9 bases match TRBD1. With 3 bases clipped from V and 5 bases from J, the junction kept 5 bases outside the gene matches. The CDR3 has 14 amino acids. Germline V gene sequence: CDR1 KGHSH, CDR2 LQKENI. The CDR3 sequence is CASSPGTGFDEQYF. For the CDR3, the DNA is TGTGCCAGCTCACCGGGGACAGGGTTCGACGAGCAGTACTTC.

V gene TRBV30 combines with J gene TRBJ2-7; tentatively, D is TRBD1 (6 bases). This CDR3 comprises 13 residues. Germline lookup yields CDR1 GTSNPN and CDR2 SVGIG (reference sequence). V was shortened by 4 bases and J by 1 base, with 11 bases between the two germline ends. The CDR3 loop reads CAWTGQYSYEQYF. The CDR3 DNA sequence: TGTGCCTGGACAGGACAGTATTCCTACGAGCAGTACTTC. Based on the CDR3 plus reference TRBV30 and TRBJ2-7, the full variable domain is SQTIHQWPATLVQPVGSPLSLECTVEGTSNPNLYWYRQAAGRGLQLLFYSVGIGQISSEVPQNLSASRPQDRQFILSSKKLLLSDSGFYLCAWTGQYSYEQYFGPGTRLTVT.

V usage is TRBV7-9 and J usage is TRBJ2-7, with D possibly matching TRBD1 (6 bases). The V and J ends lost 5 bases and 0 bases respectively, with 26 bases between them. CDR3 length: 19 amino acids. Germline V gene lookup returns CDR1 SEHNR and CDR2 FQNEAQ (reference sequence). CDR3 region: CASSPAQIEDSTDSYEQYF. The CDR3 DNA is TGTGCCAGCAGCCCCGCGCAGATAGAGGACAGCACCGACTCCTACGAGCAGTACTTC.

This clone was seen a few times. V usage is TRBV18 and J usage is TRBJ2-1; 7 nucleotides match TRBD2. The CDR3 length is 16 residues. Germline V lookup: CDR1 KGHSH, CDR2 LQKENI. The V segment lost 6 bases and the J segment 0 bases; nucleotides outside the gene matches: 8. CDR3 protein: CASSLPGGDSYNEQFF. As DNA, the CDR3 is TGTGCCAGCTCTCTCCCGGGGGGAGACTCCTACAATGAGCAGTTCTTC.

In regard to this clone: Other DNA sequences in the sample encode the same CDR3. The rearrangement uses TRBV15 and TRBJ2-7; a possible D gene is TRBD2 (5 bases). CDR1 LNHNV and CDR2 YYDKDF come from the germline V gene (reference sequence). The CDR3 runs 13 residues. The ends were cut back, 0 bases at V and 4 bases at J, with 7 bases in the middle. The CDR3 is CATSRDPGYEQYF. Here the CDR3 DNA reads TGTGCCACCAGCAGAGATCCGGGATACGAGCAGTACTTC.

CDR3 nucleotide sequence: TGTGCCAGCACCCCGGGGGGTCTGAACACTGAAGCTTTCTTT. Translation gives CASTPGGLNTEAFF. This chain uses TRBV6-6 with TRBJ1-1, with D possibly matching TRBD1 (5 bases). V shed 7 bases and J shed 0 bases, with 12 bases lying between them. Germline CDR1 MNHNY, CDR2 SVGAGI (reference sequence). The CDR3 runs 14 residues.

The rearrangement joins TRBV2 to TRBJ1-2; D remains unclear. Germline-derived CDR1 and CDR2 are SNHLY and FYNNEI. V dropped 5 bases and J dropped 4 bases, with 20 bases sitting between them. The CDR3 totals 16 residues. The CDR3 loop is CASSLSAAAWGYGYTF. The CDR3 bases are TGTGCCAGCAGTTTATCCGCCGCCGCATGGGGCTATGGCTACACCTTC. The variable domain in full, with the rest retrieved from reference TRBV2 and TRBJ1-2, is EPEVTQTPSHQVTQMGQEVILRCVPISNHLYFYWYRQILGQKVEFLVSFYNNEISEKSEIFDDQFSVERPDGSNFTLKIRSTKLEDSAMYFCASSLSAAAWGYGYTFGSGTRLTVV.

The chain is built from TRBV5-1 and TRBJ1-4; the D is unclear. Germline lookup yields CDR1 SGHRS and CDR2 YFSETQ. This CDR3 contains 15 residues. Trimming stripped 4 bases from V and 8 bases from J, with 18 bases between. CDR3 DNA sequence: TGCGCCAGCAGCCTCACTTCGAGGGTCTGGGAAAAACTGTTTTTT. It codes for CASSLTSRVWEKLFF.

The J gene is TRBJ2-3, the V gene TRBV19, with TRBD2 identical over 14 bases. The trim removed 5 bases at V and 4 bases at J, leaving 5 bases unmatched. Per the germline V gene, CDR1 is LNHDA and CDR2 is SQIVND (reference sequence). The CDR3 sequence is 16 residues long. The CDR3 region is CASSGGTSGSADTQYF. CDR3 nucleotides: TGTGCCAGTAGTGGAGGGACTAGCGGGAGCGCAGATACGCAGTATTTT.

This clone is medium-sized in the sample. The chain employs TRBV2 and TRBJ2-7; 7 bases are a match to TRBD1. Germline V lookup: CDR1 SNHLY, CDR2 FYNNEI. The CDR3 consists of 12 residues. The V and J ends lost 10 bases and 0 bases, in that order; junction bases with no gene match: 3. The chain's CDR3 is CATGTDSYEQYF. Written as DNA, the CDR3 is TGTGCCACTGGGACAGACTCCTACGAGCAGTACTTC.

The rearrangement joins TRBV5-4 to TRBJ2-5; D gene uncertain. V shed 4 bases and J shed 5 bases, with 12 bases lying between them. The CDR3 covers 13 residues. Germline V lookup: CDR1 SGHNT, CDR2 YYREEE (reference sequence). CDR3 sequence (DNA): TGTGCCAGCAGCGCCGGGCCAGCGGAGACCCAGTACTTC. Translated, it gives CASSAGPAETQYF. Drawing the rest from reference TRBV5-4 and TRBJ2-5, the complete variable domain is ETGVTQSPTHLIKTRGQQVTLRCSSQSGHNTVSWYQQALGQGPQFIFQYYREEENGRGNFPPRFSGLQFPNYSSELNVNALELDDSALYLCASSAGPAETQYFGPGTRLLVL.

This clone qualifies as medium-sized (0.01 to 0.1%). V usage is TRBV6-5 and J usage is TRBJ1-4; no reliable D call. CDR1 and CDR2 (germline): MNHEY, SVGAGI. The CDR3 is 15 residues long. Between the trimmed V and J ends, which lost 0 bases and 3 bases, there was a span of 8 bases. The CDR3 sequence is CASSYSRGSNEKLFF. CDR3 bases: TGTGCCAGCAGTTACTCGCGGGGTTCTAATGAAAAACTGTTTTTT.

CDR3: CASSLSVPPGELFF. CDR3 nucleotide sequence: TGTGCCAGCAGTTTATCGGTTCCGCCCGGGGAGCTGTTTTTT. The rearrangement links TRBV28 to TRBJ2-2, with D unclear. The CDR3 runs 14 residues. The germline V gene encodes CDR1 MDHEN and CDR2 SYDVKM. The V gene lost 1 base and the J gene lost 6 bases, with 9 bases spanning the gap.

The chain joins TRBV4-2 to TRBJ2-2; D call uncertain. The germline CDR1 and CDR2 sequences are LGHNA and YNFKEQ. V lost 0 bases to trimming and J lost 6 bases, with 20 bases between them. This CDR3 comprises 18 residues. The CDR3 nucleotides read TGTGCCAGCAGCCAAGACTTCGCTAGTTATAGTTTCGCCGGGGAGCTGTTTTTT. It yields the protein CASSQDFASYSFAGELFF.

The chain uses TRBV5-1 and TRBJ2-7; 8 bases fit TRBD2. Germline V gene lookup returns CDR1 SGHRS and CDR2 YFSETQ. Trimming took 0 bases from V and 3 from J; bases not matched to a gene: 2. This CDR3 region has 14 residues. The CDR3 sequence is CASSLAGGIYEQYF. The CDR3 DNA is TGCGCCAGCAGCTTGGCGGGAGGGATCTACGAGCAGTACTTC. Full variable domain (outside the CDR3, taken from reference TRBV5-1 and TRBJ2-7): KAGVTQTPRYLIKTRGQQVTLSCSPISGHRSVSWYQQTPGQGLQFLFEYFSETQRNKGNFPGRFSGRQFSNSRSEMNVSTLELGDSALYLCASSLAGGIYEQYFGPGTRLTVT.

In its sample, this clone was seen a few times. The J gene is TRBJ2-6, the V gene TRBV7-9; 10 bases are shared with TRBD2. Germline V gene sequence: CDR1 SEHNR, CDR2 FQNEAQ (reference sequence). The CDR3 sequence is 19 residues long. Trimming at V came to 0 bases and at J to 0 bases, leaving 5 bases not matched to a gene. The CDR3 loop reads CASSLALSGRTSGANVLTF. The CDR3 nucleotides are TGTGCCAGCAGCTTAGCGCTTAGCGGGAGGACCTCTGGGGCCAACGTCCTGACTTTC. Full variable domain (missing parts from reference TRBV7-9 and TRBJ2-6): DTGVSQNPRHKITKRGQNVTFRCDPISEHNRLYWYRQTLGQGPEFLTYFQNEAQLEKSRLLSDRFSAERPKGSFSTLEIQRTEQGDSAMYLCASSLALSGRTSGANVLTFGAGSRLTVL.

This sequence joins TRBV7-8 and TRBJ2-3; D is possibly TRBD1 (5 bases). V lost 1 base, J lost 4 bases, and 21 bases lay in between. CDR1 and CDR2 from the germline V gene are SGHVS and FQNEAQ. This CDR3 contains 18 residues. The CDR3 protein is CASSLGAGRLIIPDTQYF. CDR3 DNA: TGTGCCAGCAGCTTAGGGGCAGGGCGATTGATTATCCCAGATACGCAGTATTTT.

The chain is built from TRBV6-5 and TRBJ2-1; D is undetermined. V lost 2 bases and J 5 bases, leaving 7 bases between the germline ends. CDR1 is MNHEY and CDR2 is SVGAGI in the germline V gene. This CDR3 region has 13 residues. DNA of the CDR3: TGTGCCAGCAGTTACCGGGCAGACAATGAGCAGTTCTTC. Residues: CASSYRADNEQFF.

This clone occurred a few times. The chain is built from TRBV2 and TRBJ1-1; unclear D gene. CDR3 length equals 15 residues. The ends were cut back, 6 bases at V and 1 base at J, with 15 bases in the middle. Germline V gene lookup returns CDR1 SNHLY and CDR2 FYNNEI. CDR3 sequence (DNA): TGTGCCAGCAGCGCTTTTAAGGCAGCGAACACTGAAGCTTTCTTT. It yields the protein CASSAFKAANTEAFF.

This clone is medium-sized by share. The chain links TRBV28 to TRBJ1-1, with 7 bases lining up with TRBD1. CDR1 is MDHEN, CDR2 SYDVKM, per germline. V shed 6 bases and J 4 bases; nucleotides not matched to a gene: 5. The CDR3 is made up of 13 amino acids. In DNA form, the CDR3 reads TGTGCCAGCAGACCAGGGGGTGGCACTGAAGCTTTCTTT. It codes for CASRPGGGTEAFF.

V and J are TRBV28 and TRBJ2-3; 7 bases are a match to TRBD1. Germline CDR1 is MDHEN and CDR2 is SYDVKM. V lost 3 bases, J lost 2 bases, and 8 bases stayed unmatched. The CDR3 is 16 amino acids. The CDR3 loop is CASSLRQGVITDTQYF. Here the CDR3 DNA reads TGTGCCAGCAGTTTGCGGCAGGGGGTTATCACAGATACGCAGTATTTT. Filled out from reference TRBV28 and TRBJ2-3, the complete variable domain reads DVKVTQSSRYLVKRTGEKVFLECVQDMDHENMFWYRQDPGLGLRLIYFSYDVKMKEKGDIPEGYSVSREKKERFSLILESASTNQTSMYLCASSLRQGVITDTQYFGPGTRLTVL.

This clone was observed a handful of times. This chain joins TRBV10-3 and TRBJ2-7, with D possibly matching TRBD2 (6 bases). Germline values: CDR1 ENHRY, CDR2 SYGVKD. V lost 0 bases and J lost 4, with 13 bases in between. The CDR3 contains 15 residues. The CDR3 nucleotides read TGTGCCATCAGTGAGTCGCGGGGCGGAGATTACGAGCAGTACTTC. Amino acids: CAISESRGGDYEQYF.

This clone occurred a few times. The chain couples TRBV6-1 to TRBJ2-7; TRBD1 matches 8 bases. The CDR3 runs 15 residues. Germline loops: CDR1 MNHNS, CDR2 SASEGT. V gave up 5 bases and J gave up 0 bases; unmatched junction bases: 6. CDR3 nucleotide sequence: TGTGCCAGCAGTTTCACAGGGGGTTCCTCCTACGAGCAGTACTTC. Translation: CASSFTGGSSYEQYF.

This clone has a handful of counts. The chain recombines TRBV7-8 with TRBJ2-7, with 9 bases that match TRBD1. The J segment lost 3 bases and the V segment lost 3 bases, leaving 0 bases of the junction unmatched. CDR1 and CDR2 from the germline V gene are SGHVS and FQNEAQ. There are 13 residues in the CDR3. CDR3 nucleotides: TGTGCCAGCAGCTTGACAGGGGGCTACGAGCAGTACTTC. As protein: CASSLTGGYEQYF.